This T cell receptor beta chain comes out of a study of CD4 T cells in relation to SARS-CoV-2 and coronaviruses. For the study at large: PBMCs were cultured with antigen for nine to ten days before TCR beta sequencing. Study observations and caveats: SARS-CoV-2-driven expansion was significantly weaker in crossreactive than monoreactive clones. In around 60% of donors, memory CD4+ clonotypes crossrecognized SARS-CoV-2 and at least one common cold coronavirus spike.

The method was immunoSEQ multiplex PCR; TCRdb's version includes in-frame clones alone and lacks a portion of them. The table has 25,000 to 30,000 clones, about 80% seen once. Before the COVID-19 pandemic, during about 2010-2019, CD4+ T cells were taken from unexposed donors. Isolation of CD4+ T cells took place after roughly nine days in culture. Testing used SARS-CoV-2 S/N and four cold-coronavirus spikes on unexposed-donor CD4+ T cells, cells permitting. Note on this clone: The antigen is not known.

The sequence came from a human donor in good health. The sample consisted of CD4+ T cells from PBMCs, cultured in vitro.

The CDR3 DNA reads TGTGCCAGCAGATCCACTGACACGAACACTGAAGCTTTCTTT. Encoded protein: CASRSTDTNTEAFF. This rearrangement joins TRBV6-4 to TRBJ1-1; D gene ambiguous. This CDR3 has 14 residues. Trimming removed 6 bases from V and 1 base from J, with 12 bases in between. Germline V gene data show CDR1 as MRHNA and CDR2 as SNTAGT.